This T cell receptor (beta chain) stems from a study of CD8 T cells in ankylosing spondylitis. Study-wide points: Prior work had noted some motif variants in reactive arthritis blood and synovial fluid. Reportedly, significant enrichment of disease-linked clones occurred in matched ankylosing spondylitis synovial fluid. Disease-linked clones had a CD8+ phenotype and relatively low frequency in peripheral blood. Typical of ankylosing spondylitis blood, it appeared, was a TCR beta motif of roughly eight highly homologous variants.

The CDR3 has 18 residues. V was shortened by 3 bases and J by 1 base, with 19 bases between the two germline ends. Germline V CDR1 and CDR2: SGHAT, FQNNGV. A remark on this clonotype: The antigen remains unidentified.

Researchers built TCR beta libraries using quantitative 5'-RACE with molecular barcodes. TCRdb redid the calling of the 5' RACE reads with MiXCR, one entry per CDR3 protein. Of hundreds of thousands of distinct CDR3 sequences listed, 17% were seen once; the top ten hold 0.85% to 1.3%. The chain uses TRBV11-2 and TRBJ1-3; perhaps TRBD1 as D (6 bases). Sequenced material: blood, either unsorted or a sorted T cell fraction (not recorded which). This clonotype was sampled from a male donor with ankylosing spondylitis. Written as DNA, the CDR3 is TGTGCCAGCAGCTTGTCCCAGGGGTTCAGTAGATCTGGAAACACCATATATTTT. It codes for CASSLSQGFSRSGNTIYF.